Presented here are 17 T cell receptor beta chains from one specimen sequenced in a study of blood T cell repertoires in COVID-19 (TCRdb year 2020). Library construction relied on the immunoSEQ multiplex PCR assay. TCRdb carries this immuneACCESS record with in-frame sequences only. Its versions omit some clonotypes, under half of them owing to an unresolved V gene in the studies checked, with the rest unexplained. A total of 75,000 to 80,000 clones appear in this sample, 88% of them only once. Jointly, the top ten make up around 9% of the sample. The sequencing sample was made of peripheral blood. These receptors came from a human donor in a cohort sampled during active COVID-19.

J is TRBJ2-1 and V is TRBV2; TRBD2 is a possible D gene (6 bases). CDR1 is SNHLY and CDR2 is FYNNEI in the germline V gene. V was clipped by 8 bases and J by 4 bases, with 18 bases between them. This CDR3 region has 15 residues. For the CDR3, the DNA is TGTGCCAGCTCGCGACTAGGTGGGGAGTACAATGAGCAGTTCTTC. Translating it yields CASSRLGGEYNEQFF. Complete variable domain (other parts from reference TRBV2 and TRBJ2-1): EPEVTQTPSHQVTQMGQEVILRCVPISNHLYFYWYRQILGQKVEFLVSFYNNEISEKSEIFDDQFSVERPDGSNFTLKIRSTKLEDSAMYFCASSRLGGEYNEQFFGPGTRLTVL.

V is TRBV18 and J is TRBJ2-4; 8 positions agree with TRBD1. With 6 bases clipped from V and 0 bases from J, the junction kept 7 bases outside the gene matches. From germline, CDR1 is KGHSH and CDR2 LQKENI. This CDR3 is built from 16 residues. Here the CDR3 DNA reads TGTGCCAGCTCCGACAGGGGTCAGGAAGCCAAAAACATTCAGTACTTC. This sequence encodes CASSDRGQEAKNIQYF.

The chain combines TRBV28 with TRBJ1-1; D is uncertain. CDR1 is MDHEN, CDR2 SYDVKM, per germline. Trimming took off 5 bases at V and 8 bases at J, with 15 bases between the two ends. The CDR3 runs to 13 residues. The DNA for the CDR3 is TGTGCCAGCAGTCGACATACTCCCCGAGAAGCTTTCTTT. This encodes CASSRHTPREAFF.

This clone was counted once. This chain's CDR3 is CASSADNSPEAFF. The CDR3 DNA is TGTGCCAGCAGCGCGGACAATAGCCCTGAAGCTTTCTTT. The chain recombines TRBV3-1 (or the pseudogene TRBV3-2) with TRBJ1-1; weak D call: TRBD1 (5 bases). Trimming removed 5 bases from V and 6 bases from J, with 13 bases in between. CDR1 is LGHDT, CDR2 YNNKEL, per germline (reference sequence). The CDR3 has 13 residues.

The chain combines TRBV5-6 with TRBJ2-5; no clear D. Germline V gene lookup returns CDR1 SGHDT and CDR2 YYEEEE. The CDR3 has 14 residues. Trimming took 1 base from V and 0 from J, leaving 7 bases between them. CDR3 residues: CASSLPGYQETQYF. DNA of the CDR3: TGTGCCAGCAGCTTGCCCGGGTACCAAGAGACCCAGTACTTC.

The V gene is TRBV7-6, the J gene TRBJ2-1; the match to TRBD1 covers 9 bases. Germline V lookup: CDR1 SGHVS, CDR2 FNYEAQ. The CDR3 runs 20 residues. V lost 1 base, J lost 0 bases, and 13 bases stayed unmatched. The CDR3: CASSLVLRTGEGSSYNEQFF. The CDR3 DNA is TGTGCCAGCAGCTTAGTATTAAGGACAGGGGAAGGGAGCTCCTACAATGAGCAGTTCTTC.

This clone was seen only once. This chain links TRBV11-2 with TRBJ2-2, with 9 bases lining up with TRBD1. V trimming: 2 bases; J trimming: 7 bases; junction bases outside the gene matches: 5. Per germline, CDR1 SGHAT and CDR2 FQNNGV. There are 15 residues in the CDR3. CDR3 residues: CASSLQGQGNGELFF. The CDR3 bases are TGTGCCAGCAGCTTACAGGGACAGGGAAACGGGGAGCTGTTTTTT.

V is TRBV6-5 and J is TRBJ1-1, with a possible D match to TRBD1 (5 bases). Germline CDR1 and CDR2: MNHEY and SVGAGI. The V end lost 5 bases, the J end lost 11 bases, and 12 bases lay between the germline ends. The CDR3 spans 11 residues. CDR3 sequence (DNA): TGTGCCAGCAGTCTCCAGGGTATCGCTTTCTTT. Translating gives CASSLQGIAFF.

The rearrangement links TRBV30 to TRBJ2-5; 11 bases match TRBD2. Germline CDR1 and CDR2: GTSNPN and SVGIG (reference sequence). The CDR3 runs 15 residues. Losses at the gene ends were 5 bases for V and 4 bases for J; bases not matched to a gene: 9. The CDR3 protein is CAWGLSGRAGETQYF. The CDR3, as DNA: TGTGCCTGGGGACTTAGCGGGAGGGCCGGAGAGACCCAGTACTTC.

V usage is TRBV6-5 and J usage is TRBJ2-1; maybe TRBD2 (6 bases). The germline CDR1 and CDR2 sequences are MNHEY and SVGAGI. Trimming pared 0 bases from V and 2 bases from J, leaving 11 bases between. The CDR3 consists of 16 residues. CDR3 nucleotides: TGTGCCAGCAGTTACTCGGGGCGGGGTCCCTACAATGAGCAGTTCTTC. This gives the protein CASSYSGRGPYNEQFF.

This chain uses TRBV27 with TRBJ1-2, with 11 bases that match TRBD1. V dropped 0 bases and J dropped 6; count of bases not matched to a gene: 9. Germline lookup yields CDR1 MNHEY and CDR2 SMNVEV (reference sequence). The CDR3 consists of 17 residues. CDR3 coding DNA: TGTGCCAGCAGTTTATCGGGACAGGGGGTGAGTTGGAATGGCTACACCTTC. Its protein product is CASSLSGQGVSWNGYTF.

The gene calls are TRBV27 and TRBJ2-7, with 9 bases that match TRBD1. CDR3 length equals 14 residues. Per the germline V gene, CDR1 is MNHEY and CDR2 is SMNVEV (reference sequence). Trimming at V came to 5 bases and at J to 3 bases, leaving 5 bases not matched to a gene. The CDR3 DNA reads TGTGCCAGCAGTCCGCGGACAGGGGACTACGAGCAGTACTTC. Residues: CASSPRTGDYEQYF.

As DNA, the CDR3 is TGTGCCAGCAGCGCGGGACTAGCGGGATACTACGAGCAGTACTTC. It specifies CASSAGLAGYYEQYF. This rearrangement joins TRBV7-2 to TRBJ2-7; the match to TRBD2 covers 13 bases. Germline values: CDR1 SGHTA, CDR2 FQGNSA. With 5 bases clipped from V and 3 bases from J, the junction kept 4 bases outside the gene matches. The CDR3 length is 15 residues.

With regard to this clone: The germline gene is not matched at one end of the junction; a read error may be the cause. The chain couples TRBV24-1 to TRBJ2-5; D gene unclear. CDR1 and CDR2 from the germline V gene are KGHDR and SFDVKD. The CDR3 is 15 amino acids. The CDR3 region has the DNA TGTGCCGCCAGTGATGCACAGTTTCCGAGAGAGACCCAGTACTTC. Protein product: CAASDAQFPRETQYF.

V is TRBV5-4 and J is TRBJ2-7; perhaps TRBD2 as D (5 bases). Trimming left V 4 bases short and J 4 bases short, with 9 bases between. CDR1 is SGHNT, CDR2 YYREEE, per germline (reference sequence). CDR3 length equals 12 residues. The CDR3 DNA reads TGTGCCAGCAGCGCGGGTGGTTACGAGCAGTACTTC. This gives the protein CASSAGGYEQYF. The full variable domain, in which reference TRBV5-4 and TRBJ2-7 provide the parts outside the CDR3, is ETGVTQSPTHLIKTRGQQVTLRCSSQSGHNTVSWYQQALGQGPQFIFQYYREEENGRGNFPPRFSGLQFPNYSSELNVNALELDDSALYLCASSAGGYEQYFGPGTRLTVT.

This sequence joins TRBV29-1 and TRBJ2-1, with D possibly being TRBD1 (5 bases). Trimming left V 7 bases short and J 6 bases short, with 16 bases between. The CDR3 totals 13 residues. Germline-derived CDR1 and CDR2 are SQVTM and ANQGSEA. The CDR3: CSATDGAPNEQFF. As DNA, the CDR3 is TGCAGCGCGACGGATGGGGCCCCCAATGAGCAGTTCTTC.

The chain links TRBV15 to TRBJ1-5; D might be TRBD1 (6 bases). V was shortened by 1 base and J by 6 bases, with 19 bases between the two germline ends. This CDR3 region has 17 residues. Germline V lookup: CDR1 LNHNV, CDR2 YYDKDF (reference sequence). CDR3 protein: CATSRVGDIGIGQPQHF. The DNA for the CDR3 is TGTGCCACCAGCAGAGTGGGGGACATCGGTATCGGTCAGCCCCAGCATTTT.